This T cell receptor (beta chain) was obtained from a study of blood T cell repertoires in COVID-19. Produced via immunoSEQ multiplex PCR; TCRdb's table is partial and in-frame only. Here the sample spans some 140,000 clones, 65% to 80% being singletons. CDR1 and CDR2 (germline): SEHNR, FQNEAQ (reference sequence). The J segment lost 9 bases and the V segment lost 5 bases, leaving 12 bases of the junction unmatched. The CDR3 loop spans 16 amino acids. The J gene is TRBJ1-6, the V gene TRBV7-9, with 8 bases matching TRBD1. Sequencing was done on a sample of peripheral blood. The clonotype originates from an older man with acute or convalescent COVID-19. The DNA for the CDR3 is TGTGCCAGCAGCCAAACGACAGGGGCCGGCGGTTCACCCCTCCACTTT. This sequence encodes CASSQTTGAGGSPLHF.